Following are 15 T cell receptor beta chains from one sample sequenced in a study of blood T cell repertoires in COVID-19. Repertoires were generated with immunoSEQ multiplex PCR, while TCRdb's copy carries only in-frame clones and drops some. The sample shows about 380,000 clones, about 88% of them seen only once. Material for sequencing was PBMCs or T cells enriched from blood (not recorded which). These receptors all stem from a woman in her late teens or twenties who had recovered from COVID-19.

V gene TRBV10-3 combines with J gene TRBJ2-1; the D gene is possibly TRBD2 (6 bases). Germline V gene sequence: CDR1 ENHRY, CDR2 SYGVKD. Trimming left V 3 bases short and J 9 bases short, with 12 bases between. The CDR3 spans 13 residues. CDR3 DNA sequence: TGTGCCATCAGTGAACAGGCGGGGACTGAGCAGTTCTTC. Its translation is CAISEQAGTEQFF.

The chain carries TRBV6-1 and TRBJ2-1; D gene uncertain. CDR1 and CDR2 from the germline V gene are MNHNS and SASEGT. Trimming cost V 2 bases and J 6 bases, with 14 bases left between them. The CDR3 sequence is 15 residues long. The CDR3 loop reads CASSESSSLFNEQFF. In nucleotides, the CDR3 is TGTGCCAGCAGTGAATCTTCCTCCCTTTTCAATGAGCAGTTCTTC.

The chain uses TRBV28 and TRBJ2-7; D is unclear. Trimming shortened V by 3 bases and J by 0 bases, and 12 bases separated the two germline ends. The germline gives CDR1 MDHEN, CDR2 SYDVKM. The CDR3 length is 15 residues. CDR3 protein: CASSFLGPSSYEQYF. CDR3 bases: TGTGCCAGCAGTTTTCTTGGCCCCAGCTCCTACGAGCAGTACTTC.

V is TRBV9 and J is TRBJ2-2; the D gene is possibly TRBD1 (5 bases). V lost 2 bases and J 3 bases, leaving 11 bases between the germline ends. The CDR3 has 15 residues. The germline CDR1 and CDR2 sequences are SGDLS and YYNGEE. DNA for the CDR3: TGTGCCAGCAGCGTCGACAGTAGACACACCGGGGAGCTGTTTTTT. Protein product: CASSVDSRHTGELFF.

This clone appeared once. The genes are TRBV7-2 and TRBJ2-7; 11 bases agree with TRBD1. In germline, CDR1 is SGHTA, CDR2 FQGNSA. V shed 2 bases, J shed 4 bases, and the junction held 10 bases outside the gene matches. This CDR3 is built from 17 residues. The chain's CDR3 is CASSLPLGQGGRYEQYF. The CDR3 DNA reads TGTGCCAGCAGCTTACCCCTGGGACAGGGGGGGCGGTACGAGCAGTACTTC.

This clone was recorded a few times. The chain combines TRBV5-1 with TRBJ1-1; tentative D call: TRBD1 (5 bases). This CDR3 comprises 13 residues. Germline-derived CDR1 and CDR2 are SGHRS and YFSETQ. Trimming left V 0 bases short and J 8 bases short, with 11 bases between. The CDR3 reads CASSLAGRTEAFF. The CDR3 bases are TGCGCCAGCAGCTTGGCAGGGAGGACAGAAGCTTTCTTT. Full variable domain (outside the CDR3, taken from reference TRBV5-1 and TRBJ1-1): KAGVTQTPRYLIKTRGQQVTLSCSPISGHRSVSWYQQTPGQGLQFLFEYFSETQRNKGNFPGRFSGRQFSNSRSEMNVSTLELGDSALYLCASSLAGRTEAFFGQGTRLTVV.

The CDR3 spells CASTYSARGGENTEAFF. The CDR3 DNA reads TGTGCCAGCACCTACTCCGCTAGGGGAGGGGAGAACACTGAAGCTTTCTTT. V usage is TRBV6-4 and J usage is TRBJ1-1; weak D call: TRBD1 (5 bases). Germline loops: CDR1 MRHNA, CDR2 SNTAGT. Trimming shortened V by 7 bases and J by 1 base, and 22 bases separated the two germline ends. The CDR3 loop spans 17 amino acids.

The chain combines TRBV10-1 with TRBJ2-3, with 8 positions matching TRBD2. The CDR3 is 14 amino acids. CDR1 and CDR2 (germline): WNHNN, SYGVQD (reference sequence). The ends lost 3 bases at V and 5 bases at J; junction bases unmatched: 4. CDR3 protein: CASSDRGGKDTQYF. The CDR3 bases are TGCGCCAGCAGTGACCGGGGGGGTAAAGATACGCAGTATTTT.

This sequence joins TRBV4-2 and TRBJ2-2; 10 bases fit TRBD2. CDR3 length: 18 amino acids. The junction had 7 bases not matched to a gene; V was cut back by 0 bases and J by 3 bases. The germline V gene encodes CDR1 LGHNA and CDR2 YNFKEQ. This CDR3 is CASSQDLGLADHTGELFF. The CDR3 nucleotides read TGTGCCAGCAGCCAAGATCTAGGACTAGCGGACCACACCGGGGAGCTGTTTTTT.

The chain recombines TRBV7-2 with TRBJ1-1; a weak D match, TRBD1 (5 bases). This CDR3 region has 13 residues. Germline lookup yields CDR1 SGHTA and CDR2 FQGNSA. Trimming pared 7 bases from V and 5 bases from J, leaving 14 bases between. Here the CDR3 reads CASKSRGATEAFF. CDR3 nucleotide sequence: TGTGCCAGCAAATCTAGGGGCGCAACTGAAGCTTTCTTT.

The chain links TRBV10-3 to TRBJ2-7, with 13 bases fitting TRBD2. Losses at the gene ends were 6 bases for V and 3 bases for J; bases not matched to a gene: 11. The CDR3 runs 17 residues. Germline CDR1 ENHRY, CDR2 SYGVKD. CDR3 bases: TGTGCCATCAGGCGGACTAGCGGGGGCCCCCGGAACTACGAGCAGTACTTC. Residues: CAIRRTSGGPRNYEQYF.

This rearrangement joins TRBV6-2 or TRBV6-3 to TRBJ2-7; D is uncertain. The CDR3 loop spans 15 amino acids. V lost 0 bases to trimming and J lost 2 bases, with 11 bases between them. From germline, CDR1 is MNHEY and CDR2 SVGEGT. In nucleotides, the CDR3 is TGTGCCAGCAGTTACTCGCTCTACCTAACCTACGAGCAGTACTTC. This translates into CASSYSLYLTYEQYF.

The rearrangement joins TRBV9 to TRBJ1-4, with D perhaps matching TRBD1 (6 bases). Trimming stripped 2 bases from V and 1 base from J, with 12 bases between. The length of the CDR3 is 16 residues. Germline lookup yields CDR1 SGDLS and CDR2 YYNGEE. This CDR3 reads CASSVGGHRTNEKLFF. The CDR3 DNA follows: TGTGCCAGCAGCGTGGGGGGGCATCGAACTAATGAAAAACTGTTTTTT.

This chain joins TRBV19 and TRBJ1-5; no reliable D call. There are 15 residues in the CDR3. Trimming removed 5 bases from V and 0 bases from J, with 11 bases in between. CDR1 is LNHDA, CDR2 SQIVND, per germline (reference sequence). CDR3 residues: CASSWSSYSNQPQHF. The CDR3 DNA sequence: TGTGCCAGTAGTTGGAGTAGTTATAGCAATCAGCCCCAGCATTTT.

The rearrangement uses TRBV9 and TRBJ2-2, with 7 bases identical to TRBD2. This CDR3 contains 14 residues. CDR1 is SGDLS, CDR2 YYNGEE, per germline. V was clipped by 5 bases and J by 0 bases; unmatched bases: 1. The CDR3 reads CASRGLANTGELFF. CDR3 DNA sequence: TGTGCCAGCAGAGGACTAGCGAACACCGGGGAGCTGTTTTTT. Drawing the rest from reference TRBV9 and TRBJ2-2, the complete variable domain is DSGVTQTPKHLITATGQRVTLRCSPRSGDLSVYWYQQSLDQGLQFLIQYYNGEERAKGNILERFSAQQFPDLHSELNLSSLELGDSALYFCASRGLANTGELFFGEGSRLTVL.